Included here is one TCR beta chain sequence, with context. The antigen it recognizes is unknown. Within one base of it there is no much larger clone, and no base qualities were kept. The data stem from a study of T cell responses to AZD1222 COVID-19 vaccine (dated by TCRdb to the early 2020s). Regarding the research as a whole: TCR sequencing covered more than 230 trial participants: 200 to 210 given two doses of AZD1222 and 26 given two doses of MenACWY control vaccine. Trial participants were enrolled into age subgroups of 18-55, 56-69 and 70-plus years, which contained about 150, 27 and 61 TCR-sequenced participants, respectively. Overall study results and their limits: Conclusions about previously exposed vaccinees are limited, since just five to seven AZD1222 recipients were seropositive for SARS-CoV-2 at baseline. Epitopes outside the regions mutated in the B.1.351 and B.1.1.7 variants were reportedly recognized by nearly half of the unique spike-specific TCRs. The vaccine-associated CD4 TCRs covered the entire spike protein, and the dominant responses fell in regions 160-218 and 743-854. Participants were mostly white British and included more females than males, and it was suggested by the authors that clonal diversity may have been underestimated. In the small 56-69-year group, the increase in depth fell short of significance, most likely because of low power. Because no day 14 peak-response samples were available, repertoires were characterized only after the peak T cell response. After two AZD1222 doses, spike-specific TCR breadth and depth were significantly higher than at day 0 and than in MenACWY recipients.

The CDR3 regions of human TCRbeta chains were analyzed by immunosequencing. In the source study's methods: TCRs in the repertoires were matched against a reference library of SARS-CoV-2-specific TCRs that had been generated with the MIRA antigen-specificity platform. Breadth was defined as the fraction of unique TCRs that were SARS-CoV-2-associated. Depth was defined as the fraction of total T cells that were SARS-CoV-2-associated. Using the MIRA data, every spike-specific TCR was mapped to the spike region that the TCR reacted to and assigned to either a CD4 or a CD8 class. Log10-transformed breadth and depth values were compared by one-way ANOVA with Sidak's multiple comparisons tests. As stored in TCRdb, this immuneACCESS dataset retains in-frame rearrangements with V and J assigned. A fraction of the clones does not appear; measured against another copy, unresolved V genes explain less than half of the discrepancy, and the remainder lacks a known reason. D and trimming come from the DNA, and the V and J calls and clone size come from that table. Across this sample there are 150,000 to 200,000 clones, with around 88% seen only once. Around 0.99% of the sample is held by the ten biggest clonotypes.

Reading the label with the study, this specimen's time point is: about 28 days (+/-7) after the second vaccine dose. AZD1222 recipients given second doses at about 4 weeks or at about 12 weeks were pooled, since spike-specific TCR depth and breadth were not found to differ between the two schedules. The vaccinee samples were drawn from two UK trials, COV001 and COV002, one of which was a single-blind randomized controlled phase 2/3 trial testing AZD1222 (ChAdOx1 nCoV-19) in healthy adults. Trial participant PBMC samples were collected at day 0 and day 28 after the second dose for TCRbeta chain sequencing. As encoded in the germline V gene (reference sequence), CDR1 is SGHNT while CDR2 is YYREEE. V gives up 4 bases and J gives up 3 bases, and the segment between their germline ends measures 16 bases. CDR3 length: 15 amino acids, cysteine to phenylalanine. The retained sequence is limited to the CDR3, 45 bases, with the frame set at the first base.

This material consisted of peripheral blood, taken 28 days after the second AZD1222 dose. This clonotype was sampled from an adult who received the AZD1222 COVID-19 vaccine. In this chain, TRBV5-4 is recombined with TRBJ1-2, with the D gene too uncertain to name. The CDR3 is CASSAAAAGDYGYTF. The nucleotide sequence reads TGTGCCAGCAGCGCAGCTGCGGCGGGTGACTATGGCTACACCTTC.